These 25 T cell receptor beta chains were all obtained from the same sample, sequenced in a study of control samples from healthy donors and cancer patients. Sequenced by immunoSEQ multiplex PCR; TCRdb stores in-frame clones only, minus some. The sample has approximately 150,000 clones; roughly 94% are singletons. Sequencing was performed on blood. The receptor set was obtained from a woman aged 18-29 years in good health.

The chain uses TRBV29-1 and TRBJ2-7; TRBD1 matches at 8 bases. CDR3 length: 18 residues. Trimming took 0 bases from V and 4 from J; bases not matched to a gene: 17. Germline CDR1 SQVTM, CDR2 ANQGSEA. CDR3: CSVEDHRGSVRDSYEQYF. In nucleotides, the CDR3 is TGCAGCGTTGAAGATCACAGGGGGTCGGTTAGGGATTCGTACGAGCAGTACTTC.

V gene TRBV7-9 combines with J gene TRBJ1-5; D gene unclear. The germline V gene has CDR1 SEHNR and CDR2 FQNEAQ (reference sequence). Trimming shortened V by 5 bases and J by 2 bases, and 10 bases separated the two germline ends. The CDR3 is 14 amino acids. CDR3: CASSVGPGNQPQHF. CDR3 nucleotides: TGTGCCAGCAGCGTAGGCCCGGGCAATCAGCCCCAGCATTTT.

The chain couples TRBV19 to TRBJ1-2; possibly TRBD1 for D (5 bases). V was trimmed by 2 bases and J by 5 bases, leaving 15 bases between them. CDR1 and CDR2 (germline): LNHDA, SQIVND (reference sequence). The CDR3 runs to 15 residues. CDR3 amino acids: CASSISDNSMYGYTF. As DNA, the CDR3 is TGTGCCAGTAGTATATCGGACAACTCTATGTATGGCTACACCTTC.

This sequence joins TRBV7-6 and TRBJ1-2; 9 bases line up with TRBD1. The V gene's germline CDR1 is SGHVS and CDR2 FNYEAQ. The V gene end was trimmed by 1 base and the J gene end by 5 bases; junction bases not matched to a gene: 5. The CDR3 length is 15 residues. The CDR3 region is CASSLGADRGYGYTF. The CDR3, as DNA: TGTGCCAGCAGCTTAGGGGCGGACAGGGGATATGGCTACACCTTC. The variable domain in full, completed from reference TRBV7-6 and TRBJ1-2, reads GAGVSQSPRYKVTKRGQDVALRCDPISGHVSLYWYRQALGQGPEFLTYFNYEAQQDKSGLPNDRFSAERPEGSISTLTIQRTEQRDSAMYRCASSLGADRGYGYTFGSGTRLTVV.

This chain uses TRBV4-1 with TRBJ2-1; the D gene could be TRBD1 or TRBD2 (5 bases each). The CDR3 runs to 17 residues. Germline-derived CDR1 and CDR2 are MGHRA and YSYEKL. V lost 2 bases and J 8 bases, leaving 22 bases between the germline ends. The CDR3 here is CASSQPRGTGPSYEQFF. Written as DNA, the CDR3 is TGCGCCAGCAGCCAACCTAGAGGGACGGGACCCTCTTATGAGCAGTTCTTC.

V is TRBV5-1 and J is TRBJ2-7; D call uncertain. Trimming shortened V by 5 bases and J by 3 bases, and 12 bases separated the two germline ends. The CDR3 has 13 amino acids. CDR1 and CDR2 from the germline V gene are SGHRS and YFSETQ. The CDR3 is CASRTNRDYEQYF. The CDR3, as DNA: TGCGCCAGCAGGACAAATAGGGACTACGAGCAGTACTTC.

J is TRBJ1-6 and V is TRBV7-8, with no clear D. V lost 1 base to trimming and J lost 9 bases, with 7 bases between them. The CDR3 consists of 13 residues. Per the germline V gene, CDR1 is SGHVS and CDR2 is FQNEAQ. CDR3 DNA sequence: TGTGCCAGCAGCTTAGGGACGGGTTCACCCCTCCACTTT. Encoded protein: CASSLGTGSPLHF.

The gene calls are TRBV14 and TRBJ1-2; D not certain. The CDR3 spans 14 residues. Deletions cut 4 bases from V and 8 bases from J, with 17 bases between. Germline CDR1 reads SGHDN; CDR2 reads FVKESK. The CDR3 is CASSLFPPLGGYTF. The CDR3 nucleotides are TGTGCCAGCAGCCTCTTTCCCCCGTTGGGAGGCTACACCTTC.

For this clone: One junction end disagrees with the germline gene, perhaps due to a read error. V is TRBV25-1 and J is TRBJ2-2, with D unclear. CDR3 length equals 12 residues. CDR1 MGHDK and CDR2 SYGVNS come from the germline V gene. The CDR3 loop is CASSALTAELFF. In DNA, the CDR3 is TGTGCCAGCAGCGCTTTAACCGCGGAGCTGTTTTTT.

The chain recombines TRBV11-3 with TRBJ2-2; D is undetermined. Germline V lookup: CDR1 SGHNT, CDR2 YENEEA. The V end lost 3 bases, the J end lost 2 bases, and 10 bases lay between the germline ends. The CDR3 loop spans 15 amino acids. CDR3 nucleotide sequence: TGTGCCAGCAGCTTCCCCTCATCCAACACCGGGGAGCTGTTTTTT. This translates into CASSFPSSNTGELFF.

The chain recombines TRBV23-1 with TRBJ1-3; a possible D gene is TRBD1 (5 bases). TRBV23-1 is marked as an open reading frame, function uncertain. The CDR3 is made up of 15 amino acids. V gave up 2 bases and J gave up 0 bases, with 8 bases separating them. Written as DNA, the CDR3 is TGCGCCAGCAGTCAACCGGGGCCCTCTGGAAACACCATATATTTT. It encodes CASSQPGPSGNTIYF.

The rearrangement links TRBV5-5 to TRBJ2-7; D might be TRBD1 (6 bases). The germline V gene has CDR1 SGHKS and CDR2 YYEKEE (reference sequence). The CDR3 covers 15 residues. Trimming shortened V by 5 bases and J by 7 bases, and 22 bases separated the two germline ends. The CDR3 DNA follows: TGTGCCAGCAGAAATTCCGGATCCACCAGGGGAGAGCAGTACTTC. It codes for CASRNSGSTRGEQYF.

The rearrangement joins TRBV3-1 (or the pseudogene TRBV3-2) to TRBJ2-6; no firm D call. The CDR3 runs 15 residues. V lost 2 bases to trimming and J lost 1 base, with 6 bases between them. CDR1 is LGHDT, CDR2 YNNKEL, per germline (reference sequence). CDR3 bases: TGTGCCAGCAGCCAATGGGTTTCTGGGGCCAACGTCCTGACTTTC. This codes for CASSQWVSGANVLTF.

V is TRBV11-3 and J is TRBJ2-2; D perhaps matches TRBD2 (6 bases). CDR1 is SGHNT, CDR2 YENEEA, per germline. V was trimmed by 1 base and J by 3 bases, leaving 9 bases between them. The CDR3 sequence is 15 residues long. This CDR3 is CASSLGAGYTGELFF. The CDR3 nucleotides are TGTGCCAGCAGCTTAGGAGCGGGTTACACCGGGGAGCTGTTTTTT.

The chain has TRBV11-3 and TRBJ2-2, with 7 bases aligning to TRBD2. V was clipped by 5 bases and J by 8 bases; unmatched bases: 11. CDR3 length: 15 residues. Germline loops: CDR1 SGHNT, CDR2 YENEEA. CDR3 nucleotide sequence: TGTGCCAGCAGCCCACGGACTAGTAAAGTGGGGGAGCTGTTTTTT. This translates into CASSPRTSKVGELFF. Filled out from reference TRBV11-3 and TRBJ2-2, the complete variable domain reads EAGVVQSPRYKIIEKKQPVAFWCNPISGHNTLYWYLQNLGQGPELLIRYENEEAVDDSQLPKDRFSAERLKGVDSTLKIQPAELGDSAVYLCASSPRTSKVGELFFGEGSRLTVL.

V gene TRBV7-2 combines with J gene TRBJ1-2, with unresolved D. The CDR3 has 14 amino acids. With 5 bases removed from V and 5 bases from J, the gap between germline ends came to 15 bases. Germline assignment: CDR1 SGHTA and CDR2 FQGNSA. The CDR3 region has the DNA TGTGCCAGCAGCCAACAATGGACTGATTATGGCTACACCTTC. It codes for CASSQQWTDYGYTF.

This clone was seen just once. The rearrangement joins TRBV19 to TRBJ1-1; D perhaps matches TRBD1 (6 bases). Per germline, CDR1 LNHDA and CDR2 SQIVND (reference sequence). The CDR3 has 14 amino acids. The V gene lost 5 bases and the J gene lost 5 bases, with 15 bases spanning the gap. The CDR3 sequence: CASSARGRGTEAFF. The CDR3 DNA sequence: TGTGCCAGTAGTGCCAGGGGCCGGGGGACTGAAGCTTTCTTT.

As DNA, the CDR3 is TGTGCCAGCAGCTCGGGGACAGGGGACACTGAAGCTTTCTTT. Translated, it gives CASSSGTGDTEAFF. The chain couples TRBV7-9 to TRBJ1-1, with 10 nucleotides matching TRBD1. The J segment lost 3 bases and the V segment lost 4 bases, leaving 2 bases of the junction unmatched. Per germline, CDR1 SEHNR and CDR2 FQNEAQ (reference sequence). The CDR3 is 14 residues long.

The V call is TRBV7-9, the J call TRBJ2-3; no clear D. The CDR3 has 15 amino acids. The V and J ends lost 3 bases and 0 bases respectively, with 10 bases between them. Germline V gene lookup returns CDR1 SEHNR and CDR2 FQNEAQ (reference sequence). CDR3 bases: TGTGCCAGCAGCTTTGGCACTCTTAGCACAGATACGCAGTATTTT. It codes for CASSFGTLSTDTQYF.

CDR3 sequence: CASSLGQGEAGNTIYF. The CDR3 nucleotides are TGTGCCAGCAGCTTAGGACAGGGCGAAGCTGGAAACACCATATATTTT. The J gene is TRBJ1-3, the V gene TRBV7-9; TRBD1 aligns across 7 bases. The V gene end was trimmed by 1 base and the J gene end by 2 bases; junction bases not matched to a gene: 5. The CDR3 length is 16 residues. Germline V gives CDR1 SEHNR, CDR2 FQNEAQ (reference sequence).

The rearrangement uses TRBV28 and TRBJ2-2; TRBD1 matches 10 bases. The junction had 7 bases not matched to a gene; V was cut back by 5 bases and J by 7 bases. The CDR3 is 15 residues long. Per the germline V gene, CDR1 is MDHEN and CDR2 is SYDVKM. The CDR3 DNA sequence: TGTGCCAGCAGTCGTGGGACAGGGGCTAACGGGGAGCTGTTTTTT. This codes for CASSRGTGANGELFF.

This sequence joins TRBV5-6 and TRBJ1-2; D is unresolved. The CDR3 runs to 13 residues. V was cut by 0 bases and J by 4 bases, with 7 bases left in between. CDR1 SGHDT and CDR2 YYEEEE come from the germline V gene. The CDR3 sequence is CASSLASAYGYTF. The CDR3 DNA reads TGTGCCAGCAGCTTGGCGTCAGCCTATGGCTACACCTTC.

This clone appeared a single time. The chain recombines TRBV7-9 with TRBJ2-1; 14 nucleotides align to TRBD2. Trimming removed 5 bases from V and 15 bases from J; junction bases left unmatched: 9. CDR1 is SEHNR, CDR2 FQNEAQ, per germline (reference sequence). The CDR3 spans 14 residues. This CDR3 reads CASSPGLAGASMFF. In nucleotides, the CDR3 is TGTGCCAGCAGCCCGGGACTAGCGGGAGCGAGTATGTTCTTC.

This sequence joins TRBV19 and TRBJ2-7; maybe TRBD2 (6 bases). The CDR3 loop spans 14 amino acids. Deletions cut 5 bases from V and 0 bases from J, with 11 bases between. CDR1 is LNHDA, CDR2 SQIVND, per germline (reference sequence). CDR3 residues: CASSPRRDSYEQYF. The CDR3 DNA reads TGTGCCAGTAGTCCGCGGAGGGACTCCTACGAGCAGTACTTC. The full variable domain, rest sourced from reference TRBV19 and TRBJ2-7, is DGGITQSPKYLFRKEGQNVTLSCEQNLNHDAMYWYRQDPGQGLRLIYYSQIVNDFQKGDIAEGYSVSREKKESFPLTVTSAQKNPTAFYLCASSPRRDSYEQYFGPGTRLTVT.

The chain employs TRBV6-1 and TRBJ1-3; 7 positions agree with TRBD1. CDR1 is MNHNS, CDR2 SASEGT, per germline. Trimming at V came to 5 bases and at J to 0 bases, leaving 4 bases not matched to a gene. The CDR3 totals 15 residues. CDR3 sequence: CASSPQGGSGNTIYF. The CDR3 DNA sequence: TGTGCCAGCAGTCCCCAGGGGGGCTCTGGAAACACCATATATTTT.